The clone carrying this T cell receptor (beta chain) was detected many times. Its antigen is unidentified. Time point defined: sample taken at primary tumor resection. The data were taken from a study of spatial heterogeneity in lung cancer. Overall study context: There were, on average, more than 9.5 raw-read appearances for each unique TCR and UMI combination.

Regarding the study as a whole: Higher tumor mutation counts went along with higher counts of expanded intratumoral alpha and beta TCRs.

TCRdb analysed the 5' RACE reads with MiXCR anew, one entry per CDR3 protein. Of 9,500 to 13,000 distinct CDR3 sequences listed, about an eighth are singletons. Trimming stripped 9 bases from V and 0 bases from J, with 10 bases between. There are 13 residues in the CDR3. CDR1 and CDR2 (germline): SNHLY, FYNNEI. The source was lung tumor tissue, collected at surgery. The V gene is TRBV2, the J gene TRBJ2-3; TRBD1 is a possible D gene (6 bases). The sequence came from a female donor with early-stage non-small cell lung cancer. The DNA for the CDR3 is TGTGCCAGTAGACAGGACAGCACAGATACGCAGTATTTT. The encoded protein is CASRQDSTDTQYF.